This T cell receptor (beta chain) was captured in a study of blood T cell repertoires in COVID-19. Study context: The cDNA or gDNA used as material had been derived from T cells, B-cell-depleted T cells, or PBMCs.

Trimming took off 5 bases at V and 1 base at J, with 11 bases between the two ends. The V gene's germline CDR1 is SEHNR and CDR2 FQNEAQ (reference sequence). The CDR3 consists of 14 residues. Generated by immunoSEQ multiplex PCR, the TCRdb table keeps only in-frame clones and is missing some. This table has roughly 150,000 clones, more than 75% appearing once. This clonotype originated in a man in his fifties who had recovered from COVID-19. The specimen was peripheral blood. The chain employs TRBV7-9 and TRBJ1-2; tentatively, D is TRBD1 (5 bases). The CDR3 reads CASSPAGLNYGYTF. CDR3 sequence (DNA): TGTGCCAGCAGCCCTGCGGGACTTAACTATGGCTACACCTTC.